This T cell receptor beta chain was found in a study of CD8+ T cells in alopecia areata. A note on this clone: Antigen: not known.

Study results and limitations: Among the cells sequenced in scalp samples are also the resident alphabeta T cells of normal skin. Many expanded lesional clones stayed in scalp and blood while on tofacitinib.

cDNA serving as the sequencing template came from extracted, reverse transcribed RNA. Measured with immunoSEQ multiplex PCR; TCRdb has only the in-frame clones, and not every one. The sample contains about 140,000 clones, 82% of which appear only once. Stated treatment: oral pan-JAK inhibitor, 5-10 mg twice daily. Peripheral blood, together with lesional scalp punch biopsies, was collected from alopecia areata patients. V dropped 5 bases and J dropped 5 bases, with 9 bases sitting between them. The CDR3 extends over 12 amino acids. CDR1 and CDR2 (germline): SEHNR, FQNEAQ (reference sequence). The genes are TRBV7-9 and TRBJ1-1; D possibly corresponds to TRBD1 (5 bases). Here the sequenced sample was CD8+ T cells sorted from blood, taken at week 4, from a patient treated with tofacitinib. The receptor was isolated from a human donor with alopecia areata. CDR3: CASSPGGTEAFF. The DNA for the CDR3 is TGTGCCAGCAGCCCCGGGGGAACTGAAGCTTTCTTT.